This T cell receptor beta chain is from a study of T cells expressing NK-cell markers. TCRdb reworked the 5' RACE reads into one entry per CDR3 protein, no DNA. The sample totals around 550,000 distinct CDR3 sequences; its top ten clones hold 3% to 4.5%. Germline V CDR1 and CDR2: KGHSH, LQKENI. There are 15 residues in the CDR3. The sequence derives from a man aged 18 to 35 in good health. The sequencing input was blood T cells: a sorted CD56 or NKG2C T cell subset, CD4+ or CD8+ T cells, or bulk PBMC T cells (not recorded which). The rearrangement joins TRBV18 to TRBJ1-5. The chain's CDR3 is CASSPERYSNQPQHF. Full variable domain (outside the CDR3, taken from reference TRBV18 and TRBJ1-5): NAGVMQNPRHLVRRRGQEARLRCSPMKGHSHVYWYRQLPEEGLKFMVYLQKENIIDESGMPKERFSAEFPKEGPSILRIQQVVRGDSAAYFCASSPERYSNQPQHFGDGTRLSIL.